A single sample gave rise to the 16 T cell receptor beta chains below, sequenced in a study of T cells in Graves' hyperthyroidism and ophthalmopathy. Amplified TCR beta CDR3 regions came from RNA transcripts. HTBI primers were the set used in a first-round RT-PCR of the TCR CDR3. Using its own MiXCR run on the multiplex PCR reads, TCRdb lists one record per CDR3 protein. Of hundreds of thousands of distinct CDR3 sequences detected, approximately 15% appear once; the ten largest clones hold around 24%. The sequencing input was blood. Receptors originate from a woman in her twenties or thirties with Graves' hyperthyroidism.

This clonotype has ten or more counts. V and J are TRBV6-1 and TRBJ1-2, with D unresolved. In germline, CDR1 is MNHNS, CDR2 SASEGT. Trimming pared 6 bases from V and 0 bases from J, leaving 11 bases between. The CDR3 has 14 amino acids. The CDR3: CASSPSSPNYGYTF. The CDR3 DNA follows: TGTGCCAGCAGCCCCTCTTCCCCTAACTATGGCTACACCTTC.

This clonotype occurred many times. CDR3: CASSLYSAPYNEQFF. CDR3 sequence (DNA): TGCGCCAGCAGCTTGTATTCAGCGCCCTACAATGAGCAGTTCTTC. V usage is TRBV5-1 and J usage is TRBJ2-1, with D unresolved. The V end lost 1 base, the J end lost 2 bases, and 10 bases lay between the germline ends. Germline V CDR1 and CDR2: SGHRS, YFSETQ. The CDR3 runs to 15 residues.

Worth noting for this clonotype: A read error may be the cause here, since a much bigger clone is one base away. This chain connects TRBV11-2 to TRBJ2-5; D gene uncertain. The V gene lost 5 bases and the J gene lost 2 bases, with 18 bases spanning the gap. CDR3 length: 16 residues. Germline V gives CDR1 SGHAT, CDR2 FQNNGV. The CDR3 DNA follows: TGTGCCAGCAGCCCCTCGGGTGCGTTGGCTCAAGAGACCCAGTACTTC. The encoded protein is CASSPSGALAQETQYF.

This clonotype has just a few counts. This sequence joins TRBV3-1 and TRBJ2-3, with no clear D. Per the germline V gene, CDR1 is LGHDT and CDR2 is YNNKEL (reference sequence). V dropped 0 bases and J dropped 6 bases, with 7 bases sitting between them. This CDR3 comprises 13 residues. For the CDR3, the DNA is TGTGCCAGCAGCCAAGAAGTCTGGGATACGCAGTATTTT. Protein sequence: CASSQEVWDTQYF.

This clonotype has just a few counts. The rearrangement links TRBV7-8 to TRBJ2-7, with 8 bases matching TRBD1. Trimming took 6 bases from V and 2 from J; bases not matched to a gene: 9. The CDR3 has 15 amino acids. Looked up from germline, CDR1 is SGHVS and CDR2 is FQNEAQ. CDR3 protein: CASSRPGTGPYEQYF. The DNA for the CDR3 is TGTGCCAGCAGTCGCCCCGGGACAGGCCCCTACGAGCAGTACTTC.

This clonotype appeared many times. CDR3 bases: TGTGCCAGCAGTGGCAAAACCTACGAGCAGTACTTC. Its translation: CASSGKTYEQYF. This chain uses TRBV12-3 or TRBV12-4 with TRBJ2-7; D ambiguous. The V and J ends lost 5 bases and 2 bases respectively, with 7 bases between them. This CDR3 spans 12 amino acids.

This clonotype was detected many times. This chain connects TRBV28 to TRBJ1-2; 7 bases agree with TRBD1. The CDR3 sequence is 14 residues long. V dropped 4 bases and J dropped 2; count of bases not matched to a gene: 4. Germline CDR1 reads MDHEN; CDR2 reads SYDVKM. CDR3 bases: TGTGCCAGCAGTTCCACAGGGGAGAACTATGGCTACACCTTC. It yields the protein CASSSTGENYGYTF.

This clonotype was found many times. The chain uses TRBV5-5 and TRBJ2-5, with a possible D match to TRBD1 (5 bases). The V end was cut by 2 bases, the J end by 2 bases, with 16 bases between. Germline V gene lookup returns CDR1 SGHKS and CDR2 YYEKEE (reference sequence). This CDR3 contains 16 residues. The CDR3 DNA reads TGTGCCAGCAGCTTTCTAAAGGGGATTGCACAAGAGACCCAGTACTTC. It yields the protein CASSFLKGIAQETQYF.

As to this clonotype: A read error is possible here, since a much larger clone lies one base away. This rearrangement joins TRBV28 to TRBJ2-2; 11 bases fit TRBD2. CDR3 length: 14 residues. Unmatched junction bases numbered 5, after V lost 6 bases and J lost 8 bases. In germline, CDR1 is MDHEN, CDR2 SYDVKM. The chain's CDR3 is CASRSTSGGGELFF. CDR3 nucleotide sequence: TGTGCCAGCAGGAGCACTAGCGGGGGTGGGGAGCTGTTTTTT.

The table lists this clonotype with many counts. The chain couples TRBV2 to TRBJ1-1; D is ambiguous. The germline V gene has CDR1 SNHLY and CDR2 FYNNEI. The CDR3 is 14 residues long. Trimming shortened V by 6 bases and J by 2 bases, and 13 bases separated the two germline ends. The CDR3 is CASSLDQINTEAFF. The CDR3 DNA follows: TGTGCCAGCAGCCTGGACCAGATTAACACTGAAGCTTTCTTT.

Concerning this clonotype itself: A much bigger clone sits one base away, suggesting this may be a read error. V usage is TRBV6-1 and J usage is TRBJ2-1, with D possibly being TRBD1 (6 bases). The length of the CDR3 is 14 residues. Looked up from germline, CDR1 is MNHNS and CDR2 is SASEGT. The DNA for the CDR3 is TGTACCAGCAAACGGGACAACTTCCCCAATGAGCAGTTCTTC. Translation gives CTSKRDNFPNEQFF.

The sample holds a few counts of this clonotype. With a much larger clone just one base away, this may be a read error. The rearrangement links TRBV28 to TRBJ2-1; D tentatively fits TRBD1 or TRBD2 (6 bases each). Germline V CDR1 and CDR2: MDHEN, SYDVKM. This CDR3 has 18 residues. The CDR3 coding sequence is TGTGTCAGCAGTTCCAATTTTCGAGCAGGGGACTCTCACAATGAGCAGTTCTTC. Its protein is CVSSSNFRAGDSHNEQFF.

V usage is TRBV7-9 and J usage is TRBJ2-5, with unresolved D. The germline V gene has CDR1 SEHNR and CDR2 FQNEAQ (reference sequence). With 6 bases removed from V and 5 bases from J, the gap between germline ends came to 19 bases. CDR3 length equals 15 residues. CDR3 DNA sequence: TGTGCCAGCAGTCCCATGCTCCAAGGCGGCGAGACCCAGTACTTC. Protein product: CASSPMLQGGETQYF.

This clonotype was picked up a small number of times. This chain uses TRBV7-9 with TRBJ2-1, with D possibly being TRBD1 (6 bases). This CDR3 region has 18 residues. The V gene's germline CDR1 is SEHNR and CDR2 FQNEAQ (reference sequence). Trimming shortened V by 3 bases and J by 0 bases, and 18 bases separated the two germline ends. CDR3 in DNA: TGTGCCAGCAGCTTTAAAACAAAGACAGGTATCTCCTACAATGAGCAGTTCTTC. Translated: CASSFKTKTGISYNEQFF.

This clonotype was seen ten or more times. The chain has TRBV2 and TRBJ1-1; D is unclear. Germline loops: CDR1 SNHLY, CDR2 FYNNEI. This CDR3 contains 12 residues. With 3 bases removed from V and 10 bases from J, the gap between germline ends came to 12 bases. In nucleotides, the CDR3 is TGTGCCAGCAGTGAGAGTGAGCACCGAGCTTTCTTT. Translating it yields CASSESEHRAFF.

This clonotype has a count of ten or more. J is TRBJ2-5 and V is TRBV6-1; 8 bases are a match to TRBD2. The junction had 4 bases not matched to a gene; V was cut back by 3 bases and J by 1 base. The V gene's germline CDR1 is MNHNS and CDR2 SASEGT. This CDR3 comprises 15 residues. The chain's CDR3 is CASSEGLGAQETQYF. The CDR3 nucleotides read TGTGCCAGCAGTGAGGGACTAGGGGCCCAAGAGACCCAGTACTTC.